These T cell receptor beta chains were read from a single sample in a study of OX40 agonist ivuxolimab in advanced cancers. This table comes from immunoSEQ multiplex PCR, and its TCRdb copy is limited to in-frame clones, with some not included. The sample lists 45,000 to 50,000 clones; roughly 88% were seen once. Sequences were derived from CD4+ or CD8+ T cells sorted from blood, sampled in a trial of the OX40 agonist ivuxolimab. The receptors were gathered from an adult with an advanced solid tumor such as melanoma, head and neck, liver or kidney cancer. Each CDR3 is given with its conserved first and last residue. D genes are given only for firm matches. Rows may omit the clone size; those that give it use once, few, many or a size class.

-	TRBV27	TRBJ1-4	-	TGTGCCAGCACTCGTCTATGGGACCTAAATGAAAAACTGTTTTTT	CASTRLWDLNEKLFF
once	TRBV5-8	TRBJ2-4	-	TGTGCCAGCAGCTTGGTCGAGGAAGCCAAAAACATTCAGTACTTC	CASSLVEEAKNIQYF
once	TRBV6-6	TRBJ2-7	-	TGTGCCAGCAAAACAGAAAACTACGAGCAGTACTTC	CASKTENYEQYF
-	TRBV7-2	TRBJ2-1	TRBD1	TGTGCCAGCAGCCGAGGGACAGGGGTATTAAATGAGCAGTTCTTC	CASSRGTGVLNEQFF
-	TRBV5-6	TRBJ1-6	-	TGTGCCAGCAGCTTGCCGAACTCCTATAATTCACCCCTCCACTTT	CASSLPNSYNSPLHF
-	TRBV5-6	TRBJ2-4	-	TGTGCCAGCAGCTTGAACTTTGACATTCAGTACTTC	CASSLNFDIQYF
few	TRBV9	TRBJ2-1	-	TGTGCCAGCAGCGCCCTGGACATTTCCTACAATGAGCAGTTCTTC	CASSALDISYNEQFF
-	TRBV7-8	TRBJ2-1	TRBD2	TGTGCCAGCAGCTTGAGCGGGGCCTCCTACAATGAGCAGTTCTTC	CASSLSGASYNEQFF
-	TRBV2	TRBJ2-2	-	TGTGCCAGCTCGCCGACAAGTTGGAACACCGGGGAGCTGTTTTTT	CASSPTSWNTGELFF
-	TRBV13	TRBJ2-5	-	TGTGCCAGCAGCCCCCGCCGGGGACAAGAGACCCAGTACTTC	CASSPRRGQETQYF
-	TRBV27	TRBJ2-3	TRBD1	TGTGCCAGCAGTTCTGGGACAGGGGCAGGGAATACGCAGTATTTT	CASSSGTGAGNTQYF
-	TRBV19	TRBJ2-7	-	TGTGCCAGTAGCCCTGGGACTTACCAAAAGCAGTACTTC	CASSPGTYQKQYF
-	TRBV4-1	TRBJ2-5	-	TGCGCCAGCAGTAGACAGAACCAAGAGACCCAGTACTTC	CASSRQNQETQYF
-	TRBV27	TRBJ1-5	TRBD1	TGTGCCAGCAGTTTGGCGTCAGGGGGTCAGCCCCAGCATTTT	CASSLASGGQPQHF